This paragraph covers one T cell receptor beta chain sequence. Other DNA sequences within the sample encode an identical CDR3. The record originates from a study of blood T cell repertoires in COVID-19. About the research overall: COVID-19 samples, acute and convalescent, were from the United States, Italy and Spain. PBMCs, B-cell-depleted T cells, or T cells provided the cDNA or gDNA that made up the material.

Original processing methods: Amplification from reference gene primers served as the basis for estimated nucleated cell counts. Generated by immunoSEQ multiplex PCR, the TCRdb table keeps only in-frame clones and is missing some. From that table come the V and J calls and clone size; the DNA was used to work out D and trimming. The sample carries around 300,000 clones, 70% to 90% recorded once. The sample comprised peripheral blood. The clonotype was recovered from an older woman with acute or convalescent COVID-19.

CDR3 sequence reads: CASSSGGDYGYTF. The CDR3 DNA sequence: TGTGCCAGCAGTTCCGGGGGGGACTATGGCTACACCTTC. The gene calls are TRBV3-1 (or the pseudogene TRBV3-2) and TRBJ1-2, with a possible D match to TRBD1 (5 bases). Germline CDR1 LGHDT, CDR2 YNNKEL (reference sequence). V gave up 6 bases and J gave up 3 bases, with 11 bases separating them. This CDR3 has 13 residues.